The clone carrying this T cell receptor (beta chain) was detected a few times. What it binds is not known. Additional DNA sequences in this sample encode the identical CDR3. The record originates from a study of metastatic and nonmetastatic thyroid tumors. General study points: It was reported that TCR beta diversity was significantly higher in malignant thyroid tumors than benign nodules, in blood and tumor.

CDR3 length: 18 amino acids. V lost 3 bases and J lost 2; bases outside the gene matches: 10. Germline CDR1 is MDHEN and CDR2 is SYDVKM. As handled by the study authors: The study's classifier, a distant-metastasis tool for papillary thyroid cancer, was built using CDR3 differences across clinicopathological groups. TCRdb reanalyzed the PCR reads via MiXCR. These V and J calls rely on TCRdb rather than the paper's analysis. The sample holds more than 12,000 clones, more than 3% seen once. Ahead of thyroid surgery, no patient had received treatment of any kind. The receptor was derived from a female donor with papillary thyroid cancer or a benign thyroid nodule (not recorded which). Some clones in this sample may be carry-over from other donors' samples. The chain uses TRBV28 and TRBJ2-3, with 11 bases aligning to TRBD2. The sequenced sample consisted of tumor tissue. The CDR3 DNA reads as TGTGCCAGCAGTTTCCTGTACCTAGCGGGAGGCTACACAGATACGCAGTATTTT. Translation gives CASSFLYLAGGYTDTQYF.